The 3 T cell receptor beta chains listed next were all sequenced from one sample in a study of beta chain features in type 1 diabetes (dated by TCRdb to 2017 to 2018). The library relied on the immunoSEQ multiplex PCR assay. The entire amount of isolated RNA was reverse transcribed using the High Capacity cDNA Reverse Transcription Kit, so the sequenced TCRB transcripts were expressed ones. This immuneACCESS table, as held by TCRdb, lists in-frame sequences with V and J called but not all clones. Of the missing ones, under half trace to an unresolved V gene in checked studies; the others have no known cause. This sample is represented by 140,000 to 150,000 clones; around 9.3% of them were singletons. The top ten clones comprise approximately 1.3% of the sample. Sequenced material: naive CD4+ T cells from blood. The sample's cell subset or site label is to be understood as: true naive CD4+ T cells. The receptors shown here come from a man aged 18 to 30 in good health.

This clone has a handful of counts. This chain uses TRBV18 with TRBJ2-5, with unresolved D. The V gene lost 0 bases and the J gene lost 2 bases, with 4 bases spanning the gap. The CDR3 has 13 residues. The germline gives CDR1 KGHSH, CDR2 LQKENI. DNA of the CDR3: TGTGCCAGCTCACCACCGAGTCAAGAGACCCAGTACTTC. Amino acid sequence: CASSPPSQETQYF.

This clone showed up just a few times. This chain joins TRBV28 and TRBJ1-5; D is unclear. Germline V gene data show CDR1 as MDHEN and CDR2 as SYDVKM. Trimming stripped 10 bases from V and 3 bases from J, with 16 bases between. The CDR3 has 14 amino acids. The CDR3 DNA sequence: TGTGCCATCTCCAACGCACAGCTCAATCAGCCCCAGCATTTT. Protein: CAISNAQLNQPQHF.

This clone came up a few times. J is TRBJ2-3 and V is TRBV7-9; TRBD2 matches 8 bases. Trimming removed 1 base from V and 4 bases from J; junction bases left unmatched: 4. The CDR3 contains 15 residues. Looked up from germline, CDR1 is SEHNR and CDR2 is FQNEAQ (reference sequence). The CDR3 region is CASSLVAGPPDTQYF. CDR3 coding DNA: TGTGCCAGCAGCTTAGTAGCGGGGCCCCCAGATACGCAGTATTTT.